This TCR beta chain originates from a study of early T cells in non-severe SARS-CoV-2 infection. Deletions cut 9 bases from V and 3 bases from J, with 9 bases between. This CDR3 has 12 residues. TCRdb used MiXCR to reprocess the 5' RACE reads, holding one entry per CDR3 protein. The sample has 70,000 to 85,000 distinct CDR3 sequences; about 12% are singletons. The rearrangement links TRBV12-3 or TRBV12-4 to TRBJ1-5; no reliable D call. Sequenced sample: whole blood. The receptor was isolated from an adult who was a healthcare worker with PCR-confirmed SARS-CoV-2 infection or an uninfected control (not recorded which). The CDR3: CASGVYNQPQHF. The DNA of the CDR3 is TGTGCCAGTGGGGTTTACAATCAGCCCCAGCATTTT.